These 19 T cell receptor beta chains were sequenced from one sample in a study of blood T cell repertoires in COVID-19. The table came from immunoSEQ multiplex PCR; TCRdb's copy has only in-frame clones and leaves some out. The repertoire holds fewer than 300,000 clones, with 70% to 90% as singletons. Source material: peripheral blood. These TCRs come from a woman under 40 with COVID-19, enrolled during active disease.

The chain has TRBV7-7 and TRBJ2-5; D is possibly TRBD1 (6 bases). Germline V gene sequence: CDR1 SSHAT, CDR2 FNYEAQ (reference sequence). Trimming stripped 3 bases from V and 4 bases from J, with 15 bases between. The CDR3 consists of 15 residues. CDR3: CASSFMGQRGETQYF. The CDR3 bases are TGTGCCAGCAGCTTTATGGGACAAAGAGGAGAGACCCAGTACTTC.

This clone appeared a few times. The chain couples TRBV10-2 to TRBJ2-7; D possibly corresponds to TRBD2 (6 bases). Per the germline V gene, CDR1 is WSHSY and CDR2 is SAAADI. V lost 3 bases and J 7 bases, leaving 13 bases between the germline ends. The CDR3 is 13 residues long. In nucleotides, the CDR3 is TGCGCCAGCAGTGACTCCCGGGCGGGGGAGCAGTACTTC. Translated, it gives CASSDSRAGEQYF.

CDR3 loop: CASSYSVETQYF. The CDR3, as DNA: TGTGCCAGCAGTTACTCCGTGGAGACCCAGTACTTC. The V gene is TRBV6-6, the J gene TRBJ2-5; D gene unclear. The CDR3 runs 12 residues. Germline loops: CDR1 MNHNY, CDR2 SVGAGI (reference sequence). Between the trimmed V and J ends, which lost 0 bases and 5 bases, there was a span of 4 bases.

The chain's CDR3 is CASSPVGQGLVDTQYF. The CDR3 nucleotides are TGTGCCAGCTCACCAGTGGGACAGGGATTGGTAGATACGCAGTATTTT. This sequence joins TRBV18 and TRBJ2-3, with 9 bases that match TRBD1. Germline V lookup: CDR1 KGHSH, CDR2 LQKENI. CDR3 length equals 16 residues. With V trimmed by 2 bases and J by 5 bases, 8 bases remained unmatched. Full variable domain (remainder filled in from reference TRBV18 and TRBJ2-3): NAGVMQNPRHLVRRRGQEARLRCSPMKGHSHVYWYRQLPEEGLKFMVYLQKENIIDESGMPKERFSAEFPKEGPSILRIQQVVRGDSAAYFCASSPVGQGLVDTQYFGPGTRLTVL.

The rearrangement uses TRBV5-6 and TRBJ2-3; TRBD2 matches at 7 bases. CDR1 and CDR2 (germline): SGHDT, YYEEEE. V lost 3 bases and J lost 1; bases outside the gene matches: 8. CDR3 length: 16 amino acids. CDR3 loop: CASSCFESGGTDTQYF. CDR3 nucleotides: TGTGCCAGCAGCTGCTTCGAGAGCGGGGGCACAGATACGCAGTATTTT. The full variable domain, in which reference TRBV5-6 and TRBJ2-3 provide the parts outside the CDR3, is DAGVTQSPTHLIKTRGQQVTLRCSPKSGHDTVSWYQQALGQGPQFIFQYYEEEERQRGNFPDRFSGHQFPNYSSELNVNALLLGDSALYLCASSCFESGGTDTQYFGPGTRLTVL.

The chain joins TRBV19 to TRBJ2-2, with D perhaps TRBD1 (5 bases). With 10 bases removed from V and 4 bases from J, the gap between germline ends came to 13 bases. CDR1 LNHDA and CDR2 SQIVND come from the germline V gene (reference sequence). The CDR3 contains 13 residues. CDR3 residues: CAIRRVSTGELFF. The CDR3 DNA is TGTGCCATCCGCAGGGTCAGCACCGGGGAGCTGTTTTTT.

The sample holds a few counts of this clone. V usage is TRBV10-1 and J usage is TRBJ2-7; the D gene is possibly TRBD2 (6 bases). V lost 6 bases and J 7 bases, leaving 16 bases between the germline ends. The CDR3 covers 13 residues. Germline V gives CDR1 WNHNN, CDR2 SYGVQD (reference sequence). The CDR3 DNA follows: TGCGCCAGCAGCTTATCCACGGCGGGGGAGCAGTACTTC. Its protein product is CASSLSTAGEQYF.

V usage is TRBV10-3 and J usage is TRBJ2-7, with 8 bases lining up with TRBD1. The CDR3 is 15 residues long. Trimming took 7 bases from V and 0 from J; bases not matched to a gene: 8. The germline CDR1 and CDR2 sequences are ENHRY and SYGVKD. The CDR3 nucleotides read TGTGCCATCAACCCGACAGGGGTAAGCTCCTACGAGCAGTACTTC. Its protein is CAINPTGVSSYEQYF.

This rearrangement joins TRBV7-2 to TRBJ1-1; TRBD1 is a possible D gene (5 bases). V dropped 4 bases and J dropped 3 bases, with 9 bases sitting between them. CDR1 SGHTA and CDR2 FQGNSA come from the germline V gene. The CDR3 contains 13 residues. In DNA, the CDR3 is TGTGCCAGCAGCTCGGACATTTACACTGAAGCTTTCTTT. Protein: CASSSDIYTEAFF.

J is TRBJ2-2 and V is TRBV28, with a possible D match to TRBD1 (5 bases). The CDR3 sequence is 13 residues long. From germline, CDR1 is MDHEN and CDR2 SYDVKM. V lost 9 bases and J 0 bases, leaving 8 bases between the germline ends. CDR3: CASSRANTGELFF. CDR3 DNA sequence: TGTGCCAGTAGCAGGGCGAACACCGGGGAGCTGTTTTTT.

This clone was observed a few times. This chain joins TRBV29-1 and TRBJ1-1; D gene ambiguous. Per germline, CDR1 SQVTM and CDR2 ANQGSEA. Between the trimmed V and J ends, which lost 1 base and 4 bases, there was a span of 7 bases. This CDR3 is built from 12 residues. The CDR3 bases are TGCAGCGTTGAAGGGTTGAGCACTGAAGCTTTCTTT. The encoded protein is CSVEGLSTEAFF.

The rearrangement links TRBV11-3 to TRBJ2-1; possible D gene TRBD1, 6 bases. Per germline, CDR1 SGHNT and CDR2 YENEEA. V lost 6 bases to trimming and J lost 6 bases, with 9 bases between them. The CDR3 has 12 residues. CDR3: CASRDRTNEQFF. CDR3 nucleotides: TGTGCCAGCAGGGACAGAACCAATGAGCAGTTCTTC. The full variable domain, with the rest looked up from reference TRBV11-3 and TRBJ2-1, is EAGVVQSPRYKIIEKKQPVAFWCNPISGHNTLYWYLQNLGQGPELLIRYENEEAVDDSQLPKDRFSAERLKGVDSTLKIQPAELGDSAVYLCASRDRTNEQFFGPGTRLTVL.

The rearrangement links TRBV5-1 to TRBJ1-3, with 8 bases identical to TRBD1. CDR3 length: 13 amino acids. Germline CDR1 and CDR2: SGHRS and YFSETQ. The V and J ends lost 4 bases and 3 bases, in that order; junction bases with no gene match: 0. The CDR3 DNA follows: TGCGCCAGCAGCGGGACAGGTGGAAACACCATATATTTT. It yields the protein CASSGTGGNTIYF. Drawing the rest from reference TRBV5-1 and TRBJ1-3, the complete variable domain is KAGVTQTPRYLIKTRGQQVTLSCSPISGHRSVSWYQQTPGQGLQFLFEYFSETQRNKGNFPGRFSGRQFSNSRSEMNVSTLELGDSALYLCASSGTGGNTIYFGEGSWLTVV.

This chain connects TRBV7-8 to TRBJ2-5; TRBD1 aligns across 8 bases. This CDR3 has 17 amino acids. From germline, CDR1 is SGHVS and CDR2 FQNEAQ. The J segment lost 3 bases and the V segment lost 4 bases, leaving 13 bases of the junction unmatched. CDR3 DNA sequence: TGTGCCAGCAGCTCACGAGCCGGCAGGGGGCCCAAAGAGACCCAGTACTTC. It yields the protein CASSSRAGRGPKETQYF.

A few counts support this clone. This CDR3 is also generated by other DNA sequences in the sample. This chain links TRBV27 with TRBJ1-5, with no clear D. The CDR3 runs to 13 residues. With 5 bases removed from V and 5 bases from J, the gap between germline ends came to 10 bases. CDR1 and CDR2 (germline): MNHEY, SMNVEV (reference sequence). The CDR3 nucleotides read TGTGCCAGCAGTCTTTTGGGAGATCAGCCCCAGCATTTT. Translation gives CASSLLGDQPQHF.

The chain links TRBV5-1 to TRBJ1-5; D is uncertain. Trimming took 4 bases from V and 3 from J, leaving 8 bases between them. Germline loops: CDR1 SGHRS, CDR2 YFSETQ. This CDR3 has 13 amino acids. DNA of the CDR3: TGCGCCAGCAGCGTCGGGAACAATCAGCCCCAGCATTTT. This codes for CASSVGNNQPQHF.

J is TRBJ2-3 and V is TRBV4-1, with a possible D match to TRBD2 (6 bases). Deletions cut 0 bases from V and 1 base from J, with 14 bases between. Germline V CDR1 and CDR2: MGHRA, YSYEKL. The CDR3 has 17 amino acids. CDR3 in amino acids: CASSQDSGRRGTDTQYF. The CDR3 coding sequence is TGCGCCAGCAGCCAAGATAGCGGCCGGAGGGGCACAGATACGCAGTATTTT.

This clone was seen only once. The chain combines TRBV19 with TRBJ1-6; 9 bases fit TRBD1. The J segment lost 10 bases and the V segment lost 0 bases, leaving 7 bases of the junction unmatched. The V gene's germline CDR1 is LNHDA and CDR2 SQIVND (reference sequence). This CDR3 has 16 residues. CDR3 nucleotides: TGTGCCAGTAGTATAGATCCGGGACAGGGAGGCTCACCCCTCCACTTT. It translates to CASSIDPGQGGSPLHF. The full variable domain, rest sourced from reference TRBV19 and TRBJ1-6, is DGGITQSPKYLFRKEGQNVTLSCEQNLNHDAMYWYRQDPGQGLRLIYYSQIVNDFQKGDIAEGYSVSREKKESFPLTVTSAQKNPTAFYLCASSIDPGQGGSPLHFGNGTRLTVT.

Here the CDR3 reads CASSLGQMNTEAFF. Written as DNA, the CDR3 is TGTGCCAGCAGTTTAGGGCAGATGAACACTGAAGCTTTCTTT. This chain joins TRBV28 and TRBJ1-1; no clear D. The V and J ends lost 2 bases and 0 bases respectively, with 7 bases between them. The germline CDR1 and CDR2 sequences are MDHEN and SYDVKM. CDR3 length: 14 amino acids.